This TCR beta chain was sequenced during a study of T-cell memory formation after mild COVID-19. The length of the CDR3 is 17 residues. Germline-derived CDR1 and CDR2 are KGHSH and LQKENI. J lost 1 base, V lost 3 bases, and 8 bases had no gene match. This clonotype has only a few counts. A 5'RACE reaction primed in the constant segment made cDNA libraries of TCR alpha and TCR beta, and these carried sample barcodes and UMIs. TCRdb reprocessed the 5' RACE reads with MiXCR, giving one entry per CDR3 protein. Found here are around 200,000 distinct CDR3 sequences, about a fifth of them singletons; the top ten hold 3% to 4%.

Sequencing was performed on PBMCs or a T cell subset sorted from them (not recorded which). V and J are TRBV18 and TRBJ2-5; 10 bases fit TRBD2. The receptor was derived from a man aged 18 to 35 who had mild COVID-19 (a few samples of this study predate the infection). Cell type and time point are not known. DNA for the CDR3: TGTGCCAGCTCACCCCTAGCGGGGGTCGGGACCCAAGAGACCCAGTACTTC. It is translated as CASSPLAGVGTQETQYF. Variable domain in full (rest from reference TRBV18 and TRBJ2-5): NAGVMQNPRHLVRRRGQEARLRCSPMKGHSHVYWYRQLPEEGLKFMVYLQKENIIDESGMPKERFSAEFPKEGPSILRIQQVVRGDSAAYFCASSPLAGVGTQETQYFGPGTRLLVL.